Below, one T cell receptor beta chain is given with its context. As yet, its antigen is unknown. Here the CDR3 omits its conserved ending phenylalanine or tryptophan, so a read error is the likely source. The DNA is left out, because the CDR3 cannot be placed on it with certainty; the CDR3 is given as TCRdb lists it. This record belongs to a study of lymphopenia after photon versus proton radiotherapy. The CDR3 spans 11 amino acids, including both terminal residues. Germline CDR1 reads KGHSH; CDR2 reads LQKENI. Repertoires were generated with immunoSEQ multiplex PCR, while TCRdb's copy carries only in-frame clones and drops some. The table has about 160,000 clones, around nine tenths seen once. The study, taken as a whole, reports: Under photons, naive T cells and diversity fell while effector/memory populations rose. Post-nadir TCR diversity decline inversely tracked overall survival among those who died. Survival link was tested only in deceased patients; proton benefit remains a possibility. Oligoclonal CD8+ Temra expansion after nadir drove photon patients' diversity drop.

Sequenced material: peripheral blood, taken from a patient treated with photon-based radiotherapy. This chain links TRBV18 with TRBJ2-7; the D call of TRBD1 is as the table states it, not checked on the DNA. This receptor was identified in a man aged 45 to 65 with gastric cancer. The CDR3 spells CASSSTGQKEL.